The following is a T cell receptor (beta chain) sequence with its context. The antigen remains unidentified. The entry originates in a study of PD-L1 blockade in urothelial cancer. Whole-study context: Atezolizumab was started by patients in the mid-2010s at 1,200 mg intravenously every 3 weeks. About 90% of the 29 patients were men with bladder-origin urothelial cancer. Study observations and caveats: In blood at 3 weeks, tumor-associated clones expanded more among patients with durable benefit.

The time point here: pretreatment peripheral blood. Germline CDR1 is SGDLS and CDR2 is YYNGEE. The trim removed 4 bases at V and 1 base at J, leaving 1 base unmatched. The length of the CDR3 is 14 residues. Libraries were prepared by immunoSEQ multiplex PCR; TCRdb keeps only in-frame clonotypes and omits some of them. Of around 130,000 clones in the sample, around 85% were seen once. Material: PBMCs, obtained around atezolizumab (anti-PD-L1) treatment. This sequence joins TRBV9 and TRBJ2-7, with 11 bases identical to TRBD2. The origin of this receptor is a man in his fifties or sixties with urothelial cancer. CDR3 DNA sequence: TGTGCCAGCAGCCGGACTAGCGGGTCCTACGAGCAGTACTTC. Translation: CASSRTSGSYEQYF.